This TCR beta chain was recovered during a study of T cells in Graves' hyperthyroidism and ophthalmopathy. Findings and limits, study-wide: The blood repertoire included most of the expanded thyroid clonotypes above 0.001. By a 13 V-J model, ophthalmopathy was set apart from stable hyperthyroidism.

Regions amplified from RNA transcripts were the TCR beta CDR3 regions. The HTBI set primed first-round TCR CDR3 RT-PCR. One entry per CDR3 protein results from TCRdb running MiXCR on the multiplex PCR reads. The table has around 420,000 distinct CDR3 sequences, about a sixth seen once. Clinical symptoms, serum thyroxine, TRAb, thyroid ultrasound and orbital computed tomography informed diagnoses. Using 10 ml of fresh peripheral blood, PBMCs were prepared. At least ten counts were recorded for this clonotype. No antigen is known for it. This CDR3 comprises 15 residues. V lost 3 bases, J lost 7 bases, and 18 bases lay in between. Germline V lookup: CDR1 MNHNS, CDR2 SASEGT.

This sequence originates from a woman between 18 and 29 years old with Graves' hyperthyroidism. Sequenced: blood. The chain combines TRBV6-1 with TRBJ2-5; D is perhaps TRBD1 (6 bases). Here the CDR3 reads CASSDRAQVRGTQYF. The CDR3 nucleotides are TGTGCCAGCAGTGACAGGGCCCAGGTCAGGGGGACCCAGTACTTC.